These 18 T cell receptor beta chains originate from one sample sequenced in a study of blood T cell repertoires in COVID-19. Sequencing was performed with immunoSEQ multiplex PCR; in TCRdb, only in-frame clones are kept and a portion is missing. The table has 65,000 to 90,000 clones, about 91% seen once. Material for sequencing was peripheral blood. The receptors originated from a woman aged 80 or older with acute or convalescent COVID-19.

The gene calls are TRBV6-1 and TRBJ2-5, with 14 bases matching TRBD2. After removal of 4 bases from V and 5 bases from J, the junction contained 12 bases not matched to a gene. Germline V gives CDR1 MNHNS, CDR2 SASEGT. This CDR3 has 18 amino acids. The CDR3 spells CASSAGTSGGARRETQYF. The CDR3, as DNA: TGTGCCAGCAGTGCCGGGACTAGCGGGGGAGCGCGCCGGGAGACCCAGTACTTC.

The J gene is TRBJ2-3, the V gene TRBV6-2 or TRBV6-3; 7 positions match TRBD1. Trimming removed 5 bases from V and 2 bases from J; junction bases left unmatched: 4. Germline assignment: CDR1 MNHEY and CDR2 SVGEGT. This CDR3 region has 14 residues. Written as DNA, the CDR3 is TGTGCCAGCAGTCCCGGGACAGTCACAGATACGCAGTATTTT. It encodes CASSPGTVTDTQYF.

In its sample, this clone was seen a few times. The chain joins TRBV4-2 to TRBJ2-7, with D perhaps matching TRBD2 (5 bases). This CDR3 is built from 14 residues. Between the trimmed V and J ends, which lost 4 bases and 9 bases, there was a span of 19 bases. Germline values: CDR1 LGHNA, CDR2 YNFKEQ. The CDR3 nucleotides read TGTGCCAGCAGCCCTAGAGAGAGGGCCCCAGGGCAGTACTTC. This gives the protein CASSPRERAPGQYF.

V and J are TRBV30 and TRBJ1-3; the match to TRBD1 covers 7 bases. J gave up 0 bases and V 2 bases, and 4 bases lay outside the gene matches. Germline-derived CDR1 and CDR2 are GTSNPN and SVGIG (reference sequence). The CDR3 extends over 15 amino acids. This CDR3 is CAWSFDRASGNTIYF. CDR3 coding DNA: TGTGCCTGGAGTTTTGACAGGGCCTCTGGAAACACCATATATTTT.

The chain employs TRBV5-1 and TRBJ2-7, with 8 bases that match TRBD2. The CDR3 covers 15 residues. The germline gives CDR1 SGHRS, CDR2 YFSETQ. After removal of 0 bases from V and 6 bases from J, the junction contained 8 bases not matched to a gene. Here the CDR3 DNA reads TGCGCCAGCAGCTTGGCCTTAGGGGCGGGGGGCGAGCAGTACTTC. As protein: CASSLALGAGGEQYF.

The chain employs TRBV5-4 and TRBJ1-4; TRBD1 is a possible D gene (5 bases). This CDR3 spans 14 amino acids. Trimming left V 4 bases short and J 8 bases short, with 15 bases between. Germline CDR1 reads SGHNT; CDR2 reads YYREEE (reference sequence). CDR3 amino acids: CASSPGGLNEKLFF. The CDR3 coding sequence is TGTGCCAGCAGCCCCGGGGGATTGAACGAAAAACTGTTTTTT.

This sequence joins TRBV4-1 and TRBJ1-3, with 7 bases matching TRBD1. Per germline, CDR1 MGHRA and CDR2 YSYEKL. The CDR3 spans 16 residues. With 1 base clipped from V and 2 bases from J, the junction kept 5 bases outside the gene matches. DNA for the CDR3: TGCGCCAGCAGCCAAGTAGAGAGGGGGCCTGGAAACACCATATATTTT. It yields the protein CASSQVERGPGNTIYF.

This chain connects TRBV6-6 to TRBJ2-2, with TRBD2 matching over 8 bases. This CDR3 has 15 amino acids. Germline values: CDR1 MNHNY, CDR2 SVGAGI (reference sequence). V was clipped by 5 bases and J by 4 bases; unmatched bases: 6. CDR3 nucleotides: TGTGCCAGCAGTCCGACTAGCGTCGGCACCGGGGAGCTGTTTTTT. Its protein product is CASSPTSVGTGELFF.

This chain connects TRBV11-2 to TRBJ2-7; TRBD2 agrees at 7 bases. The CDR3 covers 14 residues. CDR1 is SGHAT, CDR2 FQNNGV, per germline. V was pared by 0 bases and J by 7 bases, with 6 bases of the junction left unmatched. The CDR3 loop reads CASSLEGTTLEQYF. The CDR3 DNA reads TGTGCCAGCAGCTTAGAGGGGACTACATTAGAGCAGTACTTC.

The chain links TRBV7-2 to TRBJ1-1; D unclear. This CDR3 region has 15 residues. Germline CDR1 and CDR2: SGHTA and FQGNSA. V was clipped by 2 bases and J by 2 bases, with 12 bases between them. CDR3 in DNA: TGTGCCAGCAGCTTAAACCGGGTCACCAACACTGAAGCTTTCTTT. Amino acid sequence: CASSLNRVTNTEAFF.

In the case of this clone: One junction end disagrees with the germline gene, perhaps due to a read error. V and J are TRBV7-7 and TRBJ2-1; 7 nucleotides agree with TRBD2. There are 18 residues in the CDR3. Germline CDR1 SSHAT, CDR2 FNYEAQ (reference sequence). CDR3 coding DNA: TGTGCTAGCAGCTTAAATGCCTGGCGGGGGTTCTCCTACAATGAGCAGTTCTTC. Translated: CASSLNAWRGFSYNEQFF.

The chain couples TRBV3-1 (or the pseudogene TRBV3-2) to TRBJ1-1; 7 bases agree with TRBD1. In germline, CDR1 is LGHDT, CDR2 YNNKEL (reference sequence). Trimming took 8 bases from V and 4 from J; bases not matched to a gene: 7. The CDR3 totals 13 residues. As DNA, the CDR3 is TGTGCCAGCGGCCGACAGGGCGTCACTGAAGCTTTCTTT. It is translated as CASGRQGVTEAFF.

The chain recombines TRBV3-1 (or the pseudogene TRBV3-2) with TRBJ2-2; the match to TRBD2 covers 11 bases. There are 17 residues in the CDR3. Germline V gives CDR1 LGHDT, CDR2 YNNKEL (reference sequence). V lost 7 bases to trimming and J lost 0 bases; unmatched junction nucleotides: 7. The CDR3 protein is CASKSLAGGPNTGELFF. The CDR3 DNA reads TGTGCCAGCAAAAGTCTAGCGGGGGGCCCGAACACCGGGGAGCTGTTTTTT.

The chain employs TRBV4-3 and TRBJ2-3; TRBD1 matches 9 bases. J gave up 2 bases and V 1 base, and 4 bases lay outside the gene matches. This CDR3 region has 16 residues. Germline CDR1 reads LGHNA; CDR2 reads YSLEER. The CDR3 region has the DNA TGCGCCAGCAGCCAAGGGACAGGGGCGAACACAGATACGCAGTATTTT. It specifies CASSQGTGANTDTQYF.

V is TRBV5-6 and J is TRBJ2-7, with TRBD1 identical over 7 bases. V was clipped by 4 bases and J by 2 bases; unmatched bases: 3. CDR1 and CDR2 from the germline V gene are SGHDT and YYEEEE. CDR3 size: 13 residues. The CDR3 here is CASSHGTAYEQYF. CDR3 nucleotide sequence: TGTGCCAGCAGCCACGGGACAGCCTACGAGCAGTACTTC.

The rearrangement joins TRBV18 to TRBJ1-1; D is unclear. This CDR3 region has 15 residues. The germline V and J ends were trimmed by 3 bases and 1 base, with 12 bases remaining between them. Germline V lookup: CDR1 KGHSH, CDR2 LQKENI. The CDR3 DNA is TGTGCCAGCTCACCGACAAAGCTGGGGAACACTGAAGCTTTCTTT. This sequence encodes CASSPTKLGNTEAFF.

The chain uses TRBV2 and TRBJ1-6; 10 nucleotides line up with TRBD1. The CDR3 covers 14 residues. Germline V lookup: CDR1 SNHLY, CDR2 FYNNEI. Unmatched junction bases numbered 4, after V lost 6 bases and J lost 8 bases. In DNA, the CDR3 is TGTGCCAGCAGGCCCGGGACAGGGGATTCACCCCTCCACTTT. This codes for CASRPGTGDSPLHF.

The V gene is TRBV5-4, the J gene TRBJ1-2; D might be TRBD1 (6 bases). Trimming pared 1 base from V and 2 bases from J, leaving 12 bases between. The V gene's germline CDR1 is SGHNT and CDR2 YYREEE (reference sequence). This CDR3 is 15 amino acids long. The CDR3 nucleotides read TGTGCCAGCAGCTTGCAGGACAGAGTGAACTATGGCTACACCTTC. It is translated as CASSLQDRVNYGYTF.